This TCR beta chain was sequenced for a study of blood T cell repertoires in COVID-19. Study-wide context: Acute and convalescent COVID-19 samples came from the United States, Italy and Spain. The cDNA or gDNA used as material had been derived from T cells, B-cell-depleted T cells, or PBMCs.

Authors' processing steps: The assay estimated nucleated cells by amplifying reference gene primers. Data came from immunoSEQ multiplex PCR; TCRdb stores just in-frame clones and leaves some out. V and J calls and clone size follow that table, whereas D and trimming were derived from the DNA. Of about 150,000 clones detected, roughly 82% appear once; the ten largest clones hold roughly 7.2%. Sequenced: peripheral blood. The clonotype comes from a woman between 45 and 65 years old in a cohort sampled during active or convalescent COVID-19.

Here the CDR3 reads CASSQVWTGKNYGYTF. The CDR3 DNA is TGTGCCAGCAGCCAAGTCTGGACAGGGAAAAACTATGGCTACACCTTC. The chain links TRBV3-1 (or the pseudogene TRBV3-2) to TRBJ1-2; 8 bases fit TRBD1. CDR1 LGHDT and CDR2 YNNKEL come from the germline V gene (reference sequence). The V gene end was trimmed by 1 base and the J gene end by 2 bases; junction bases not matched to a gene: 6. The CDR3 is made up of 16 amino acids.